This is a list of T cell receptor beta chains from one sample in a study of T cells in Graves' hyperthyroidism and ophthalmopathy. TCRdb called the multiplex PCR reads again in MiXCR, with one record for every CDR3 protein. The repertoire has about 610,000 distinct CDR3 sequences, 14% to 15% of them found once; the top ten carry about 4%. Source material: blood. The receptors here all came from a woman aged 40 to 50 with Graves' ophthalmopathy. The conserved cysteine and the conserved F or W are not part of the CDR3 here.

J | V | CDR3
TRBJ2-7 | TRBV28 | ASSPRTSGYEQY
TRBJ2-7 | TRBV6-1 | ASSEQGVKPYEQY
TRBJ2-5 | TRBV5-1 | ASSVFSGVVQETQY
TRBJ2-7 | TRBV5-1 | ASSLAGRYYEQY
TRBJ1-1 | TRBV11-3 | ASSLDLADTEAF
TRBJ1-3 | TRBV11-2 | ASSSRSGVGGNTIY
TRBJ2-7 | TRBV5-1 | ASSLAEGQGPYEQY
TRBJ2-5 | TRBV24-1 | ATSDLRGGETQY
TRBJ1-1 | TRBV28 | ASSLVSPTEAF
TRBJ2-7 | TRBV28 | ASSFAFFVANSYEQY
TRBJ1-5 | TRBV12-3/TRBV12-4 | ASRRVDQPQH
TRBJ1-1 | TRBV30 | AWSVGVTEAF
TRBJ2-2 | TRBV6-5 | ASSYSTGELF
TRBJ2-7 | TRBV15 | ATSRDTVTYEQY
TRBJ1-2 | TRBV25-1 | ASREQGAPGYT
TRBJ1-1 | TRBV29-1 | SVVAGNTEAF
TRBJ1-1 | TRBV20-1 | SARDWDRPYGTEAF
TRBJ2-6 | TRBV27 | ASTPIGVSGANVLT
TRBJ1-2 | TRBV6-1 | ASSEALRAGVGYT
TRBJ2-5 | TRBV27 | ASSLHGLAGGLETQY
TRBJ2-1 | TRBV10-3 | AISPGLALNEQF
TRBJ2-3 | TRBV5-1 | ASSLAPSGGSVADTQY
TRBJ2-4 | TRBV12-3/TRBV12-4 | ASSYPGASAKNIQY
TRBJ2-7 | TRBV7-2 | ASSLSPTSGRYEQY
TRBJ1-2 | TRBV7-6 | ASSLGGNSYGYT
TRBJ1-2 | TRBV6-2/TRBV6-3 | ASSYSIGRDDYGYT
TRBJ2-7 | TRBV19 | ASSMGTTNPYEQY
TRBJ2-3 | TRBV7-3 | ASSLNGPTTGTDTQY
TRBJ2-7 | TRBV28 | ASSLWGSYEQY
TRBJ2-7 | TRBV6-2/TRBV6-3 | ASHLGVGVYEQY
TRBJ2-4 | TRBV28 | ASSPNRSGTSGQY
TRBJ2-7 | TRBV6-2/TRBV6-3 | ARNSGRNE
TRBJ2-5 | TRBV6-2/TRBV6-3 | ASSYSRSDDSQETQY
TRBJ1-5 | TRBV2 | ASGQGTSYSNQPQH
TRBJ2-2 | TRBV6-4 | ASSKEEDTGELF
TRBJ2-7 | TRBV7-3 | ASSLGIGTSGFHEQY
TRBJ1-3 | TRBV12-3/TRBV12-4 | ASTPGRLSGNTIY
TRBJ1-1 | TRBV25-1 | ASSTLQGRTEAF
TRBJ1-1 | TRBV12-3/TRBV12-4 | ASSSGGYTEAF
TRBJ2-2 | TRBV7-9 | VSSRAGGISGELF
TRBJ1-1 | TRBV28 | ASVRGLSTEAF
TRBJ2-7 | TRBV28 | ASSLIGRAYEQY
TRBJ1-1 | TRBV7-6 | ASSKEVWGGLDTEAF
TRBJ1-1 | TRBV20-1 | SSRRGDTEAF
TRBJ2-7 | TRBV2 | ASSGDRGAD
TRBJ2-7 | TRBV7-2 | ASSARRAPSYEQY
TRBJ2-2 | TRBV7-2 | ASSARLASAGELF
TRBJ2-7 | TRBV20-1 | SARDSGPYSGYEQY
TRBJ1-1 | TRBV12-5 | ASGLHRGVTEAF
TRBJ1-1 | TRBV6-1 | ASSQDREKAF
TRBJ2-7 | TRBV6-2/TRBV6-3 | ASSYSKGGPQEQY
TRBJ2-7 | TRBV28 | ASGLGTSGSYEQY
TRBJ1-2 | TRBV28 | ASSLSTGDYGYT
TRBJ2-7 | TRBV5-1 | ASSLGLAPALREQY